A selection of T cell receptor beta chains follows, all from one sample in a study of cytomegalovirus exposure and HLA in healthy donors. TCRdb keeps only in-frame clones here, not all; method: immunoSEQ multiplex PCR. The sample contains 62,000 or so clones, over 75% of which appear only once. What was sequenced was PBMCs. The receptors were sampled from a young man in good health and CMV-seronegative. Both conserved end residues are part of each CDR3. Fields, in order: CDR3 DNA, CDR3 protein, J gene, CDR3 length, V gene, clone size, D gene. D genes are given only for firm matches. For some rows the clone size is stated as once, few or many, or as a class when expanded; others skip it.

CDR3nt: TGTGCCAGCAGCTTGGGACAGACCCTAGTTAATGAGCAGTTCTTC
CDR3aa: CASSLGQTLVNEQFF
j_gene: TRBJ2-1
len: 15
v_gene: TRBV5-4
abundance: .
d_gene: .

CDR3nt: TGTGCCAGCAGTGCTAGCGGGGGGGCCCAAGATACGCAGTATTTT
CDR3aa: CASSASGGAQDTQYF
j_gene: TRBJ2-3
len: 15
v_gene: TRBV6-4
abundance: .
d_gene: TRBD2

CDR3nt: TGCGCCAGCTCTTTTTCGGCGGGGGCGACAGATACGCAGTATTTT
CDR3aa: CASSFSAGATDTQYF
j_gene: TRBJ2-3
len: 15
v_gene: TRBV10-1
abundance: .
d_gene: .

CDR3nt: TGTGCCAGCACGGGGAACTACGAGCAGTACTTC
CDR3aa: CASTGNYEQYF
j_gene: TRBJ2-7
len: 11
v_gene: TRBV2
abundance: once
d_gene: .

CDR3nt: TGTGCCTGGAGAGGGGGGGTTAACACCGGGGAGCTGTTTTTT
CDR3aa: CAWRGGVNTGELFF
j_gene: TRBJ2-2
len: 14
v_gene: TRBV30
abundance: .
d_gene: .

CDR3nt: TGTGCCAGCAGCTTAACGCCGCGGATCCAGCAGTACTTC
CDR3aa: CASSLTPRIQQYF
j_gene: TRBJ2-7
len: 13
v_gene: TRBV7-8
abundance: .
d_gene: .

CDR3nt: TGTGCCAGCTCGTCGGCGGGGGGGACAGATACGCAGTATTTT
CDR3aa: CASSSAGGTDTQYF
j_gene: TRBJ2-3
len: 14
v_gene: TRBV6-1
abundance: .
d_gene: TRBD2

CDR3nt: TGCGCCAGCAGCCTCGGGACTGTTACCTACGAGCAGTACTTC
CDR3aa: CASSLGTVTYEQYF
j_gene: TRBJ2-7
len: 14
v_gene: TRBV5-1
abundance: .
d_gene: .

CDR3nt: TGTGCCAGCAGCAAGACAGGGGAGGATCAGCCCCAGCATTTT
CDR3aa: CASSKTGEDQPQHF
j_gene: TRBJ1-5
len: 14
v_gene: TRBV21-1
abundance: once
d_gene: .

CDR3nt: TGTGCCACCCGGAGTGGTCCCGGCTACACCTTC
CDR3aa: CATRSGPGYTF
j_gene: TRBJ1-2
len: 11
v_gene: TRBV28
abundance: .
d_gene: .

CDR3nt: TGTGCCAGCAGCTTAGTCAGGTCTAGCGGGGGGGCCCTGGAGACCCAGTACTTC
CDR3aa: CASSLVRSSGGALETQYF
j_gene: TRBJ2-5
len: 18
v_gene: TRBV7-8
abundance: .
d_gene: TRBD2

CDR3nt: TGTGCCAGCAGCTTAGGCACAAATGAAAAACTGTTTTTT
CDR3aa: CASSLGTNEKLFF
j_gene: TRBJ1-4
len: 13
v_gene: TRBV7-9
abundance: .
d_gene: .

CDR3nt: TGCGCCAGCAGCCACCCAAGGACAGGGCAGGATTGGGAGCAGTTCTTC
CDR3aa: CASSHPRTGQDWEQFF
j_gene: TRBJ2-1
len: 16
v_gene: TRBV4-1
abundance: .
d_gene: TRBD1

CDR3nt: TGTGCCTGGAGTGTAGCGGAGGGGGCGATTAATGAAAAACTGTTTTTT
CDR3aa: CAWSVAEGAINEKLFF
j_gene: TRBJ1-4
len: 16
v_gene: TRBV30
abundance: few
d_gene: TRBD1

CDR3nt: TGTGCCAGCAGCTTAGGACAGACCCCCTACGAGCAGTACTTC
CDR3aa: CASSLGQTPYEQYF
j_gene: TRBJ2-7
len: 14
v_gene: TRBV7-6
abundance: .
d_gene: .

CDR3nt: TGTGCCAGCGGCATGAGGCTAACTGAAGCTTTCTTT
CDR3aa: CASGMRLTEAFF
j_gene: TRBJ1-1
len: 12
v_gene: TRBV28
abundance: once
d_gene: .

CDR3nt: TGTGCCAGCAGCTTGTCAGGGGGCGCTGAAGCTTTCTTT
CDR3aa: CASSLSGGAEAFF
j_gene: TRBJ1-1
len: 13
v_gene: TRBV7-9
abundance: .
d_gene: TRBD1

CDR3nt: TGTGCCAGCACAAACAGTCCGAATCAGCCCCAGCATTTT
CDR3aa: CASTNSPNQPQHF
j_gene: TRBJ1-5
len: 13
v_gene: TRBV7-9
abundance: once
d_gene: .

CDR3nt: TGTGCCATCAGTGGAAACTTAGCGGGGGCGGGGGAGCTGTTTTTT
CDR3aa: CAISGNLAGAGELFF
j_gene: TRBJ2-2
len: 15
v_gene: TRBV10-3
abundance: .
d_gene: TRBD2

CDR3nt: TGTGCCAGCAGCATCCGGGACTCCACAGATACGCAGTATTTT
CDR3aa: CASSIRDSTDTQYF
j_gene: TRBJ2-3
len: 14
v_gene: TRBV5-5
abundance: few
d_gene: .

CDR3nt: TGTGCCAGCAGGAGACAGGGGGCAGGGACTGAAGCTTTCTTT
CDR3aa: CASRRQGAGTEAFF
j_gene: TRBJ1-1
len: 14
v_gene: TRBV2
abundance: .
d_gene: TRBD1

CDR3nt: TGTGCCAGCAGCATCGGACAGGTTAATTCACCCCTCCACTTT
CDR3aa: CASSIGQVNSPLHF
j_gene: TRBJ1-6
len: 14
v_gene: TRBV7-2
abundance: .
d_gene: TRBD1

CDR3nt: TGTGCCAGCTCGTCCGGGACTGAAGCTTTCTTT
CDR3aa: CASSSGTEAFF
j_gene: TRBJ1-1
len: 11
v_gene: TRBV18
abundance: .
d_gene: .

CDR3nt: TGTGCCAGCAGCCTAAAAACAGGGGGCGGAGGCTACACCTTC
CDR3aa: CASSLKTGGGGYTF
j_gene: TRBJ1-2
len: 14
v_gene: TRBV5-4
abundance: .
d_gene: TRBD1

CDR3nt: TGTGCCAGCAGCACCGACAGGGTGTCTGAAGCTTTCTTT
CDR3aa: CASSTDRVSEAFF
j_gene: TRBJ1-1
len: 13
v_gene: TRBV7-9
abundance: .
d_gene: TRBD1

CDR3nt: TGTGCCTGGAGTGGTCCGGGGGGGTATAATGAGCAGTTCTTC
CDR3aa: CAWSGPGGYNEQFF
j_gene: TRBJ2-1
len: 14
v_gene: TRBV30
abundance: few
d_gene: TRBD2

CDR3nt: TGTGCCGACCACAGGGGGCTGTACAATGAGCAGTTCTTC
CDR3aa: CADHRGLYNEQFF
j_gene: TRBJ2-1
len: 13
v_gene: TRBV6-4
abundance: .
d_gene: TRBD1

CDR3nt: TGTGCCAGCAGCCAGGGACTAGAATGGTACGAGCAGTACTTC
CDR3aa: CASSQGLEWYEQYF
j_gene: TRBJ2-7
len: 14
v_gene: TRBV7-9
abundance: .
d_gene: TRBD2

CDR3nt: TGTGCCAGCATAAGTGCAGGGGTGGACGACGAGCAGTACTTC
CDR3aa: CASISAGVDDEQYF
j_gene: TRBJ2-7
len: 14
v_gene: TRBV28
abundance: .
d_gene: .

CDR3nt: TGTGCCTGGAGACCCGGACAGGGCGGCCAGCCCCAGCATTTT
CDR3aa: CAWRPGQGGQPQHF
j_gene: TRBJ1-5
len: 14
v_gene: TRBV30
abundance: .
d_gene: TRBD1

CDR3nt: TGCAGCGTTGAAGTGTGGACAGGGGGCTCGTCGAATGAAAAACTGTTTTTT
CDR3aa: CSVEVWTGGSSNEKLFF
j_gene: TRBJ1-4
len: 17
v_gene: TRBV29-1
abundance: .
d_gene: TRBD1

CDR3nt: TGTGCCAGCAGCGTGGGTCCTGAGGCTGAAGCTTTCTTT
CDR3aa: CASSVGPEAEAFF
j_gene: TRBJ1-1
len: 13
v_gene: TRBV9
abundance: .
d_gene: .

CDR3nt: TGCGCCAGCAGCCATGGGGGGACCGGGGAGCTGTTTTTT
CDR3aa: CASSHGGTGELFF
j_gene: TRBJ2-2
len: 13
v_gene: TRBV4-1
abundance: .
d_gene: .

CDR3nt: TGTGCCACCAGCAGAGGGGACAGGGATGATGAAAAACTGTTTTTT
CDR3aa: CATSRGDRDDEKLFF
j_gene: TRBJ1-4
len: 15
v_gene: TRBV15
abundance: .
d_gene: TRBD1

CDR3nt: TGTGCCAGCAGCGTAACAAGCTACGAGCAGTACTTC
CDR3aa: CASSVTSYEQYF
j_gene: TRBJ2-7
len: 12
v_gene: TRBV5-4
abundance: .
d_gene: .

CDR3nt: TGTGCCAGCAGACCGACTAGCGGGGGGAGGGCGGAGACCCAGTACTTC
CDR3aa: CASRPTSGGRAETQYF
j_gene: TRBJ2-5
len: 16
v_gene: TRBV28
abundance: .
d_gene: TRBD2